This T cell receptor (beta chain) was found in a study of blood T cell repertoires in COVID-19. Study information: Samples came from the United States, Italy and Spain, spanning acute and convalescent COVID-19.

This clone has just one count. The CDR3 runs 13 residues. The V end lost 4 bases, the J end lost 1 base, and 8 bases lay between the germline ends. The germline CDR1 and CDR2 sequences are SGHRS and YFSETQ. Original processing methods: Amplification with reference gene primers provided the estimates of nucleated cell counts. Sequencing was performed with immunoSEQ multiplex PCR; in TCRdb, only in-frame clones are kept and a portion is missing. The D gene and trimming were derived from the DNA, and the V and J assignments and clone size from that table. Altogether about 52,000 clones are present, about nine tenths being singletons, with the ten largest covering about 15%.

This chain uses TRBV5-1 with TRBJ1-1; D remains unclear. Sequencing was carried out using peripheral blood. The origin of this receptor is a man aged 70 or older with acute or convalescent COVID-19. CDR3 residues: CASSALWNTEAFF. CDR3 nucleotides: TGCGCCAGCAGCGCACTGTGGAACACTGAAGCTTTCTTT. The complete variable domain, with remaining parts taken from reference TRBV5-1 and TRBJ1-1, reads KAGVTQTPRYLIKTRGQQVTLSCSPISGHRSVSWYQQTPGQGLQFLFEYFSETQRNKGNFPGRFSGRQFSNSRSEMNVSTLELGDSALYLCASSALWNTEAFFGQGTRLTVV.